Presented here are 16 T cell receptor beta chains from one specimen sequenced in a study of blood T cell repertoires in COVID-19. Data came from immunoSEQ multiplex PCR; TCRdb stores just in-frame clones and leaves some out. The data hold some 380,000 clones, with approximately 86% observed a single time. Material for sequencing was PBMCs or T cells enriched from blood (not recorded which). The receptors were gathered from a woman aged 40-49 years with acute COVID-19.

The chain carries TRBV18 and TRBJ2-3; 11 nucleotides line up with TRBD2. The V and J ends lost 1 base and 4 bases, in that order; junction bases with no gene match: 7. Germline V gene sequence: CDR1 KGHSH, CDR2 LQKENI. The CDR3 is made up of 17 amino acids. The DNA of the CDR3 is TGTGCCAGCTCACCACTCGGTAGCGGGGGGGCCGCAGATACGCAGTATTTT. Its protein product is CASSPLGSGGAADTQYF.

V and J are TRBV18 and TRBJ2-7; D is possibly TRBD1 (5 bases). Trimming stripped 2 bases from V and 2 bases from J, with 10 bases between. This CDR3 is built from 14 residues. Germline V gives CDR1 KGHSH, CDR2 LQKENI. The CDR3 coding sequence is TGTGCCAGCTCACCAGGAGACAGAACCTACGAGCAGTACTTC. Its protein is CASSPGDRTYEQYF.

This clone showed up just once. V is TRBV10-3 and J is TRBJ1-5, with D perhaps TRBD1 (6 bases). The CDR3 consists of 14 residues. The ends were cut back, 8 bases at V and 0 bases at J, with 11 bases in the middle. Per the germline V gene, CDR1 is ENHRY and CDR2 is SYGVKD. The CDR3, as DNA: TGTGCCATCTGGGGGGGGGCTAGCAATCAGCCCCAGCATTTT. Protein product: CAIWGGASNQPQHF.

This clone was seen a single time. The chain combines TRBV15 with TRBJ1-3; D unresolved. The ends were cut back, 0 bases at V and 3 bases at J, with 15 bases in the middle. The CDR3 has 17 residues. Per germline, CDR1 LNHNV and CDR2 YYDKDF (reference sequence). The CDR3 loop is CATSREFKREIGNTIYF. The DNA for the CDR3 is TGTGCCACCAGCAGAGAGTTCAAGAGGGAGATTGGAAACACCATATATTTT.

The V and J genes are TRBV4-2 and TRBJ1-1; unclear D gene. The germline V and J ends were trimmed by 4 bases and 2 bases, with 8 bases remaining between them. The germline gives CDR1 LGHNA, CDR2 YNFKEQ. The CDR3 is made up of 13 amino acids. The CDR3 region has the DNA TGTGCCAGCAGCCGAGGTACCAACACTGAAGCTTTCTTT. This codes for CASSRGTNTEAFF.

The V and J genes are TRBV5-1 and TRBJ2-1; TRBD2 matches at 15 bases. The trim removed 3 bases at V and 2 bases at J, leaving 3 bases unmatched. The CDR3 is made up of 17 amino acids. Looked up from germline, CDR1 is SGHRS and CDR2 is YFSETQ. The CDR3: CASSWGLAGGTYNEQFF. In nucleotides, the CDR3 is TGCGCCAGCAGCTGGGGACTAGCGGGGGGAACCTACAATGAGCAGTTCTTC. Together with reference TRBV5-1 and TRBJ2-1, the CDR3 gives the full variable domain: KAGVTQTPRYLIKTRGQQVTLSCSPISGHRSVSWYQQTPGQGLQFLFEYFSETQRNKGNFPGRFSGRQFSNSRSEMNVSTLELGDSALYLCASSWGLAGGTYNEQFFGPGTRLTVL.

This clone was counted many times. This rearrangement joins TRBV5-5 to TRBJ2-3; D is uncertain. V dropped 3 bases and J dropped 3 bases, with 8 bases sitting between them. Germline CDR1 SGHKS, CDR2 YYEKEE (reference sequence). CDR3 length: 13 amino acids. The DNA of the CDR3 is TGTGCCAGCAGCTCGCACTCGACAGATACGCAGTATTTT. Protein product: CASSSHSTDTQYF.

The chain is built from TRBV7-2 and TRBJ2-7, with TRBD2 as a possible D gene (6 bases). CDR1 and CDR2 from the germline V gene are SGHTA and FQGNSA. CDR3 length: 15 amino acids. V lost 6 bases and J 5 bases, leaving 20 bases between the germline ends. The CDR3, as DNA: TGTGCCAGCAGGAAGACTAGTTTCGTTTCCGACGAGCAGTACTTC. Its protein is CASRKTSFVSDEQYF.

CDR3 amino acids: CAAKAGKETKLFF. Here the CDR3 DNA reads TGTGCCGCCAAGGCGGGGAAAGAGACAAAACTGTTTTTT. J is TRBJ1-4 and V is TRBV6-5; no clear D gene. Trimming took off 11 bases at V and 10 bases at J, with 20 bases between the two ends. From germline, CDR1 is MNHEY and CDR2 SVGAGI. The CDR3 has 13 residues.

This clone was recorded once. The J gene is TRBJ2-7, the V gene TRBV5-8, with D unclear. From germline, CDR1 is SGHTS and CDR2 YDEGEE. The germline V and J ends were trimmed by 2 bases and 7 bases, with 10 bases remaining between them. This CDR3 contains 12 residues. The CDR3 protein is CASSFPTWEQYF. The CDR3 DNA follows: TGTGCCAGCAGCTTCCCCACTTGGGAGCAGTACTTC.

This chain connects TRBV20-1 to TRBJ1-2; D unresolved. The germline V and J ends were trimmed by 3 bases and 7 bases, with 6 bases remaining between them. The CDR3 contains 10 residues. CDR1 is DFQATT and CDR2 is SNEGSKA in the germline V gene (reference sequence). The CDR3 coding sequence is TGCAGTGCTAGGTTCGGTGGCTACACCTTC. It translates to CSARFGGYTF.

This chain links TRBV2 with TRBJ1-5, with 11 nucleotides matching TRBD1. There are 14 residues in the CDR3. Unmatched junction bases numbered 2, after V lost 4 bases and J lost 6 bases. In germline, CDR1 is SNHLY, CDR2 FYNNEI. The CDR3 sequence: CASSGTGGSQPQHF. In DNA, the CDR3 is TGTGCCAGCAGTGGGACAGGGGGCAGTCAGCCCCAGCATTTT.

The chain couples TRBV6-5 to TRBJ1-2, with 7 bases aligning to TRBD1. CDR1 is MNHEY, CDR2 SVGAGI, per germline. There are 14 residues in the CDR3. V was pared by 5 bases and J by 3 bases, with 6 bases of the junction left unmatched. As DNA, the CDR3 is TGTGCCAGCAGTCCACAGGGGACCGACTATGGCTACACCTTC. Residues: CASSPQGTDYGYTF.

The V gene is TRBV21-1, the J gene TRBJ2-7; the DNA was not compared with TRBD2, the D call given in the table. TRBV21-1 is a pseudogene segment. The CDR3 length is 13 residues. The CDR3 loop reads CASSNGPKNEQYF. In DNA form, the CDR3 reads TGTGCCAGCAGCAACGGTCCTAAAAACGAGCAGTACTTC.

The chain's CDR3 is CASGTDFYEQYF. CDR3 coding DNA: TGTGCTAGTGGTACCGACTTCTACGAGCAGTACTTC. The genes are TRBV12-5 and TRBJ2-7; D uncertain. The germline CDR1 and CDR2 sequences are LGHNT and FRNRAP. The CDR3 sequence is 12 residues long. Between the trimmed V and J ends, which lost 5 bases and 3 bases, there was a span of 8 bases.

The chain recombines TRBV15 with TRBJ1-1; D might be TRBD1 (5 bases). The V gene lost 2 bases and the J gene lost 4 bases, with 20 bases spanning the gap. The CDR3 is 17 residues long. Germline CDR1 reads LNHNV; CDR2 reads YYDKDF (reference sequence). The CDR3 reads CATSRPRETGTFTEAFF. In nucleotides, the CDR3 is TGTGCCACCAGCAGACCAAGGGAGACCGGGACTTTCACTGAAGCTTTCTTT.